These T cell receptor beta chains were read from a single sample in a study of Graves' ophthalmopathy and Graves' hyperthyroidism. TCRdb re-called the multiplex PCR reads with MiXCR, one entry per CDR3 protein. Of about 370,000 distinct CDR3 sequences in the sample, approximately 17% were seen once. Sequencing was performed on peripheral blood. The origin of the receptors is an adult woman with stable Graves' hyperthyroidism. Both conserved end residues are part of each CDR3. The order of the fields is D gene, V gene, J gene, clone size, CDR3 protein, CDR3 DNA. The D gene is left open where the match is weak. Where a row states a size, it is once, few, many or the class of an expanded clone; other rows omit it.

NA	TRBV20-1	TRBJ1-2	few	CSARDNNYGYTF	TGCAGTGCTAGGGACAATAACTATGGCTACACCTTC
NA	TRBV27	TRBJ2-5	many	CASSFGASNFQETQYF	TGTGCCAGCAGTTTCGGGGCTAGCAATTTCCAAGAGACCCAGTACTTC
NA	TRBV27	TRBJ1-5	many	CASSLSGAGNQPQHF	TGTGCCAGCAGTTTATCGGGGGCCGGGAATCAGCCCCAGCATTTT
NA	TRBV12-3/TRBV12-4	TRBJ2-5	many	CASSLAGVVETQYF	TGTGCCAGCAGTTTAGCGGGAGTAGTAGAGACCCAGTACTTC
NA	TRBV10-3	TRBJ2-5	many	CAISGDRSQETQYF	TGTGCCATCAGTGGTGATCGGAGCCAAGAGACCCAGTACTTC
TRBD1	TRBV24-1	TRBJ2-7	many	CATSRQGSYEQYF	TGTGCCACCAGCCGACAGGGCTCCTACGAGCAGTACTTC
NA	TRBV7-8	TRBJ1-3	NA	CASSSEPQGPGNTIYF	TGTGCCAGCAGCTCCGAACCACAGGGTCCCGGAAACACCATATATTTT
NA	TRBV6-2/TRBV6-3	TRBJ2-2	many	CASSSGNTGELFF	TGTGCCAGCAGTTCTGGGAACACCGGGGAGCTGTTTTTT
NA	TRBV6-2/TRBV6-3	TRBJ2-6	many	CASKGPTGANVLTF	TGTGCCAGCAAGGGACCGACTGGGGCCAACGTCCTGACTTTC
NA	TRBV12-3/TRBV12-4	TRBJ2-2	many	CASSLQGEGELFF	TGTGCCAGCAGTTTACAGGGAGAGGGGGAGCTGTTTTTT
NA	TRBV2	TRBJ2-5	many	CASSVRETQYF	TGTGCCAGCAGCGTTAGGGAGACCCAGTACTTC
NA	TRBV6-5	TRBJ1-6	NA	CASSYNTQRNSPLHF	TGTGCCAGCAGTTACAATACCCAGAGGAATTCACCCCTCCACTTT
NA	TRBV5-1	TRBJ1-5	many	CASSLAGDSNQPQHF	TGCGCCAGCAGCTTGGCGGGGGATAGCAATCAGCCCCAGCATTTT
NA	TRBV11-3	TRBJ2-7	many	CASSLGGDYEQYF	TGTGCCAGCAGCTTGGGGGGCGACTACGAGCAGTACTTC
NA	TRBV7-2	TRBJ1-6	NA	CASSFSGSPLHF	TGTGCCAGCAGCTTTTCAGGGTCACCCCTCCACTTT
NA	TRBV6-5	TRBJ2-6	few	CASSYSAGSGANVLTF	TGTGCCAGCAGTTACTCTGCAGGGTCCGGGGCCAACGTCCTGACTTTC
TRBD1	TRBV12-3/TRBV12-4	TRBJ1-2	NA	CASSQKTGTGAYYGYTF	TGTGCCAGCAGTCAAAAGACCGGGACAGGTGCATACTATGGCTACACCTTC
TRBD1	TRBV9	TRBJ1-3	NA	CASRGPGGSGNTIYF	TGTGCCAGCAGGGGTCCAGGGGGCTCTGGAAACACCATATATTTT
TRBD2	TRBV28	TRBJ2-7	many	CASSFTITSGSYEQYF	TGTGCCAGCAGCTTCACTATCACTAGCGGGAGCTACGAGCAGTACTTC
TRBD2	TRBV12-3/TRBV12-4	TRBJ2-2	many	CASRELAVDTGELFF	TGTGCCAGCAGGGAACTAGCGGTGGACACCGGGGAGCTGTTTTTT
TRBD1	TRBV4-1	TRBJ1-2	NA	CASSRIPGQGSVAANYGYTF	TGCGCCAGCAGCCGAATCCCGGGACAGGGATCAGTAGCAGCTAACTATGGCTACACCTTC
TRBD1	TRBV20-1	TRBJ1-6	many	CSATQDPEGQGASSYNSPLHF	TGCAGTGCTACTCAGGACCCCGAGGGACAGGGCGCGAGCTCCTATAATTCACCCCTCCACTTT
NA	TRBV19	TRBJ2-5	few	CASSPQGQESQYF	TGTGCCAGTAGCCCCCAAGGTCAAGAGTCCCAGTACTTC
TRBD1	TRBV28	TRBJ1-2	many	CASSLAGTVNYGYTF	TGTGCCAGCAGTTTAGCCGGGACAGTTAACTATGGCTACACCTTC
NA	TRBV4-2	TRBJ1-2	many	CASSQGDGYTF	TGTGCCAGCAGCCAAGGGGATGGCTACACCTTC
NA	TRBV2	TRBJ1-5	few	CASSGGSGPNQPQHF	TGTGCCAGCAGTGGGGGGAGCGGCCCAAATCAGCCCCAGCATTTT
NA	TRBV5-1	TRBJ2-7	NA	CASSSRAGGPYEQYF	TGCGCCAGCAGCTCTAGGGCAGGCGGACCCTACGAGCAGTACTTC
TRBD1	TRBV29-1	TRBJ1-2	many	CSVEDLGQGVYGYTF	TGCAGCGTTGAAGATCTGGGACAGGGGGTATATGGCTACACCTTC
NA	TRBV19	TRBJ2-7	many	CASSTGLEQYF	TGTGCCAGTAGTACCGGCCTCGAGCAGTACTTC
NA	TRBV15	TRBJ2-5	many	CATSRDRTGKETQYF	TGTGCCACCAGCAGAGATCGGACCGGGAAAGAGACCCAGTACTTC